This T cell receptor beta chain comes out of a study of T cell responses to AZD1222 COVID-19 vaccine. General observations from the study: Donors were chiefly white British, with a greater number of females, and clonal diversity was perhaps underestimated. Increases in Spike-specific TCR breadth and depth were seen after two AZD1222 doses.

V lost 3 bases and J 0 bases, leaving 9 bases between the germline ends. CDR3 length equals 14 residues. Germline CDR1 reads MDHEN; CDR2 reads SYDVKM. To note about this clone: Its specificity is not known.

Generated by immunoSEQ multiplex PCR, the TCRdb table keeps only in-frame clones and is missing some. This sample has almost 55,000 clones, with roughly four fifths found just once. V gene TRBV28 combines with J gene TRBJ2-7; D may correspond to TRBD1 or TRBD2 (5 bases each). The sequence was obtained from an adult in good health. The sample consisted of peripheral blood, taken on day 0 of AZD1222 vaccination. CDR3 sequence (DNA): TGTGCCAGCAGTTTTGAGGGGAGCTCCTACGAGCAGTACTTC. Residues: CASSFEGSSYEQYF.